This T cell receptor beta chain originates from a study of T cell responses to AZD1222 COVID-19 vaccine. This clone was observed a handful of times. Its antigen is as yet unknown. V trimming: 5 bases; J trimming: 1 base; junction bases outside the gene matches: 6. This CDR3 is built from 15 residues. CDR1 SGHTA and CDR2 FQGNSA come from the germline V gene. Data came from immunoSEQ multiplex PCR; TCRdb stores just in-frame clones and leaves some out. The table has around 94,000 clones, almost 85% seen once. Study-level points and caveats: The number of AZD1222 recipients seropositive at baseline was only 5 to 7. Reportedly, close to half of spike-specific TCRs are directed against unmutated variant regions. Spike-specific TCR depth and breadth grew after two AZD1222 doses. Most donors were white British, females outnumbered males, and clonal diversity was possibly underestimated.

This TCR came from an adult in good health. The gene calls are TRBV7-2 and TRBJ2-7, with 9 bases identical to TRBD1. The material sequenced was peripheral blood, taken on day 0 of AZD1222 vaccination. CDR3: CASSPRGTGSYEQYF. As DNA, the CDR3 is TGTGCCAGCAGCCCACGGGGGACAGGGTCCTACGAGCAGTACTTC.